The clone carrying this T cell receptor (beta chain) was detected once. This record belongs to a study of blood T cell repertoires in COVID-19. The CDR3 runs 14 residues. Germline V CDR1 and CDR2: SGHRS, YFSETQ. Trimming left V 4 bases short and J 5 bases short, with 15 bases between. Per the original data handling: Nucleated cell counts were estimated from reference gene primer amplification. TCRdb's table, derived via immunoSEQ multiplex PCR, lists solely in-frame clones and lacks some. V, J and clone size are taken as reported in that table, and D and trimming were inferred from the DNA itself. The sample holds 150,000 to 200,000 clones; about 90% are singletons and the top ten take around 2.7%.

The source material was peripheral blood. The V gene is TRBV5-1, the J gene TRBJ2-5, with a tentative D call TRBD2 (5 bases). This receptor was obtained from a man in his forties with active or convalescent COVID-19. This CDR3 reads CASSGDPREETQYF. In nucleotides, the CDR3 is TGCGCCAGCAGCGGAGACCCGAGGGAGGAGACCCAGTACTTC.